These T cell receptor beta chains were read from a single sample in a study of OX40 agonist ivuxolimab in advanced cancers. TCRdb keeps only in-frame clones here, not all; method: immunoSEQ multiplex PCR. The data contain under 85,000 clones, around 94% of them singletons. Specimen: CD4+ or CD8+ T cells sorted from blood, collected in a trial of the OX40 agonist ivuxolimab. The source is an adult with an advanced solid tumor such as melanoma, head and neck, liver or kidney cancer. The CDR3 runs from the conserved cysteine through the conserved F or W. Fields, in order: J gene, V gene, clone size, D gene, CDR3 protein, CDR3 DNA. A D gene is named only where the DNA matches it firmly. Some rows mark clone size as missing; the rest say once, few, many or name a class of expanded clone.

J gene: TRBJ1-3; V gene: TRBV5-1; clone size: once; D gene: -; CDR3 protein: CASRPDSYMGNTIYF; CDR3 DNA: TGCGCCAGCAGGCCAGACAGCTACATGGGAAACACCATATATTTT
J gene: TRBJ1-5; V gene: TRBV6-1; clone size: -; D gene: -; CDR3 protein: CASRAVNQPQHF; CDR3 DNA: TGTGCCAGCAGAGCAGTGAATCAGCCCCAGCATTTT
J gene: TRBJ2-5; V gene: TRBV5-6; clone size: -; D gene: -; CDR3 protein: CASSPDSYQETQYF; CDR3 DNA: TGTGCCAGCAGCCCGGACAGTTACCAAGAGACCCAGTACTTC
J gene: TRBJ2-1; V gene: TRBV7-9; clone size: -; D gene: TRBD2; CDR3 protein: CASSQLGTSGISFYNEQFF; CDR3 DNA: TGTGCCAGCAGCCAGCTTGGGACTAGCGGGATTTCCTTTTACAATGAGCAGTTCTTC
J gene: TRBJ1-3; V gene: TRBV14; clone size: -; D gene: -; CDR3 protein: CASSRRGNTIYF; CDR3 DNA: TGTGCCAGCAGCCGACGGGGAAACACCATATATTTT
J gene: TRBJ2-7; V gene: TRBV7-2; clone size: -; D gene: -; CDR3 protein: CASSLFGWGTITYEQYF; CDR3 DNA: TGTGCCAGCAGCTTATTCGGGTGGGGGACCATCACCTACGAGCAGTACTTC
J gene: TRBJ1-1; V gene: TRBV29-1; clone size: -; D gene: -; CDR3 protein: CSVEEQGRINTEAFF; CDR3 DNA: TGCAGCGTTGAAGAGCAGGGACGGATTAACACTGAAGCTTTCTTT
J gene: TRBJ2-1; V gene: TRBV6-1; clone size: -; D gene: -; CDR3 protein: CASSPQGGRYNEQFF; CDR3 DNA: TGTGCCAGCAGCCCACAGGGAGGCCGATACAATGAGCAGTTCTTC
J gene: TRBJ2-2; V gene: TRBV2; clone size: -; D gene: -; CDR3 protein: CASRDFGGNTGELFF; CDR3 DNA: TGTGCCAGCAGGGACTTCGGCGGAAACACCGGGGAGCTGTTTTTT
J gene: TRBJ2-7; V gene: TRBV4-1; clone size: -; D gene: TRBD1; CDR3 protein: CASSHGQGAANEQYF; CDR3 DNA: TGCGCCAGCAGCCACGGACAGGGAGCGGCGAACGAGCAGTACTTC
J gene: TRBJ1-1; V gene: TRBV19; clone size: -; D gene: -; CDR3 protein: CASSMGGTEAFF; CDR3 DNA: TGTGCCAGTAGTATGGGAGGCACTGAAGCTTTCTTT
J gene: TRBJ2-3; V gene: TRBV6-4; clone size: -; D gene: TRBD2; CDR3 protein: CASSEGDGRGSDTQYF; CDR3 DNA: TGTGCCAGCAGTGAGGGGGACGGGAGGGGATCAGATACGCAGTATTTT
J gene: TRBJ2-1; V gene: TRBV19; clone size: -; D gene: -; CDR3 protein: CASSAEFYNEQFF; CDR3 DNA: TGTGCCAGTAGCGCAGAGTTCTACAATGAGCAGTTCTTC
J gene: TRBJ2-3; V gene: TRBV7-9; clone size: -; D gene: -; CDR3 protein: CASSLEVSTDTQYF; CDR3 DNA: TGTGCCAGCAGCTTAGAAGTGTCGACAGATACGCAGTATTTT
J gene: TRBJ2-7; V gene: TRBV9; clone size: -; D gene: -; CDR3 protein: CASSVGQASSYEQYF; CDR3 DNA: TGTGCCAGCAGCGTAGGACAGGCGAGCTCCTACGAGCAGTACTTC
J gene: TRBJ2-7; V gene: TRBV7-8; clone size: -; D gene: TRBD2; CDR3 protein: CASSLERGGRPQEQYF; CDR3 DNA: TGTGCCAGCAGCTTAGAGCGGGGCGGGAGGCCACAAGAGCAGTACTTC